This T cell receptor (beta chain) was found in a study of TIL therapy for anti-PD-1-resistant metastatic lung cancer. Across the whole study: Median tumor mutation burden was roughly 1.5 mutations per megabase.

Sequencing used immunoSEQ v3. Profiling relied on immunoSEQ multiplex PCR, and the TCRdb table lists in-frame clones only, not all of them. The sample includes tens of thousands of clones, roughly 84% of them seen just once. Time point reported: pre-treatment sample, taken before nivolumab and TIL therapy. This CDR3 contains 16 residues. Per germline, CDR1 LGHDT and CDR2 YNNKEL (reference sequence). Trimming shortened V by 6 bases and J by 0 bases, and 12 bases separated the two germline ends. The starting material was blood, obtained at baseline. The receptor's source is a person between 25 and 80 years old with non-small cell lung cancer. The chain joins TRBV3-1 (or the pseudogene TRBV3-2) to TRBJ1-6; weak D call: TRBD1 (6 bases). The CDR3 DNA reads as TGTGCCAGCAGGGGACATTTGAGCTCCTATAATTCACCCCTCCACTTT. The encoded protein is CASRGHLSSYNSPLHF.